This T cell receptor (beta chain) was sequenced for a study of blood T cell repertoires in COVID-19. Sequenced by immunoSEQ multiplex PCR; TCRdb stores in-frame clones only, minus some. This sample carries 150,000 to 200,000 clones, around three quarters of them seen once, and the ten largest clones take 7% to 10%. V lost 4 bases and J 2 bases, leaving 15 bases between the germline ends. This CDR3 spans 15 amino acids. The germline CDR1 and CDR2 sequences are MGHDK and SYGVNS. This chain connects TRBV25-1 to TRBJ2-7; a weak D match, TRBD1 (5 bases). The TCR sequence derives from a man aged 55 to 70 with acute or convalescent COVID-19. The material sequenced was peripheral blood. CDR3 DNA: TGTGCCAGCAGTGCAAACAGGCGACCACCCTACGAGCAGTACTTC. It yields the protein CASSANRRPPYEQYF.